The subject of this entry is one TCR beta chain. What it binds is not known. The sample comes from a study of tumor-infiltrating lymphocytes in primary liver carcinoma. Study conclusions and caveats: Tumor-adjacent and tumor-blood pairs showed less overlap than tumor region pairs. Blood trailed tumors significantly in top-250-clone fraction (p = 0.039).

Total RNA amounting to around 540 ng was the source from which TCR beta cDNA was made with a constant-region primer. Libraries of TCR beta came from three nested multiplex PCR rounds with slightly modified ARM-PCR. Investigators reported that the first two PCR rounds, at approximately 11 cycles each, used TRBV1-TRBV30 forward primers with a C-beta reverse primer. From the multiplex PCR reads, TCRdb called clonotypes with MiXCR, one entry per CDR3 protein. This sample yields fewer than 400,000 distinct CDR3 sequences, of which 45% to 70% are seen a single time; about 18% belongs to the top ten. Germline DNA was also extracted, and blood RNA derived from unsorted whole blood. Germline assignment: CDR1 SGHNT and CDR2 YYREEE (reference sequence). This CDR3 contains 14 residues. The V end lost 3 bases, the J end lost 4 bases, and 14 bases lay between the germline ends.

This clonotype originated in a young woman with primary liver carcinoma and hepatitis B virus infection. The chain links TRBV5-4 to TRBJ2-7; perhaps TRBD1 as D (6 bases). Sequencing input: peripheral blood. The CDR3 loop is CASSSDSAPYEQYF. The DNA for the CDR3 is TGTGCCAGCAGCTCGGACAGTGCACCGTACGAGCAGTACTTC.